One sample yielded the 27 T cell receptor beta chains listed below, sequenced in a study of T cells after yellow fever vaccination. Each CDR3 protein is one row after TCRdb ran MiXCR on the 5' RACE reads. Among hundreds of thousands of distinct CDR3 sequences listed, 10% to 15% were seen once. The sequenced sample was PBMCs, obtained on the day of the yellow fever booster vaccination. These receptors all come from a man aged 30-40 years who received the YFV17D yellow fever vaccine.

V usage is TRBV27 and J usage is TRBJ2-1, with D tentatively TRBD2 (7 bases). CDR3 length: 16 residues. Germline V gives CDR1 MNHEY, CDR2 SMNVEV (reference sequence). V was pared by 0 bases and J by 2 bases, with 11 bases between. The CDR3 DNA is TGTGCCAGCAGTTTATCGAGCGGGACAACCTACAATGAGCAGTTCTTC. Amino acid sequence: CASSLSSGTTYNEQFF.

The gene calls are TRBV6-4 and TRBJ2-3; 13 bases line up with TRBD2. Germline loops: CDR1 MRHNA, CDR2 SNTAGT. This CDR3 is built from 18 residues. Here the CDR3 DNA reads TGTACCATCAGCAACCCGGTACTAGCGGGAGGGCCCACAGATACGCAGTATTTT. Its protein is CTISNPVLAGGPTDTQYF.

The V call is TRBV6-5, the J call TRBJ2-7, with 11 bases that match TRBD2. The CDR3 extends over 16 amino acids. J gave up 6 bases and V 5 bases, and 12 bases lay outside the gene matches. The germline V gene encodes CDR1 MNHEY and CDR2 SVGAGI. The CDR3 region is CASSNPPSGRPIEQYF. The CDR3 coding sequence is TGTGCCAGCAGTAACCCACCTAGCGGGAGGCCAATCGAGCAGTACTTC.

This clonotype was seen at least ten times. The gene calls are TRBV12-3 or TRBV12-4 and TRBJ2-5, with D maybe TRBD1 (6 bases). Trimming took 5 bases from V and 6 from J, leaving 13 bases between them. This CDR3 is built from 13 residues. DNA for the CDR3: TGTGCCAGCAGTCCCCCAGGGGTAAAGACCCAGTACTTC. Protein sequence: CASSPPGVKTQYF.

The J gene is TRBJ1-5, the V gene TRBV28; 8 nucleotides line up with TRBD1. CDR3 size: 16 residues. The V segment lost 2 bases and the J segment 5 bases; nucleotides outside the gene matches: 8. Per the germline V gene, CDR1 is MDHEN and CDR2 is SYDVKM. CDR3 coding DNA: TGTGCCAGCAGTTTAAGTAAGGCAGGGGGCCATCAGCCCCAGCATTTT. Residues: CASSLSKAGGHQPQHF.

At least ten counts were recorded for this clonotype. The chain has TRBV19 and TRBJ1-2; possible D gene TRBD1, 5 bases. Germline V CDR1 and CDR2: LNHDA, SQIVND (reference sequence). V lost 5 bases, J lost 0 bases, and 7 bases lay in between. CDR3 size: 13 residues. The CDR3 DNA reads TGTGCCAGTAGTTCGGGGCCTAACTATGGCTACACCTTC. Protein sequence: CASSSGPNYGYTF.

The V call is TRBV7-9, the J call TRBJ2-2, with D perhaps given as TRBD1 or TRBD2 (5 bases each). V lost 3 bases and J lost 8, with 10 bases in between. The CDR3 has 13 amino acids. Germline V gives CDR1 SEHNR, CDR2 FQNEAQ (reference sequence). The CDR3 loop reads CASSLQGRGELFF. The CDR3 nucleotides read TGTGCCAGCAGCTTGCAGGGACGAGGGGAGCTGTTTTTT.

This rearrangement joins TRBV7-8 to TRBJ2-7, with no clear D. From germline, CDR1 is SGHVS and CDR2 FQNEAQ. The ends were cut back, 5 bases at V and 4 bases at J, with 6 bases in the middle. This CDR3 contains 11 residues. CDR3 nucleotide sequence: TGTGCCAGCAGCGGGCAATACGAGCAGTACTTC. Encoded protein: CASSGQYEQYF.

This clonotype came up a few times. J is TRBJ2-1 and V is TRBV6-5; D is unclear. The CDR3 is made up of 16 amino acids. Germline V CDR1 and CDR2: MNHEY, SVGAGI. V shed 0 bases and J shed 3 bases, with 12 bases lying between them. This CDR3 is CASSYSSAAIYNEQFF. The DNA of the CDR3 is TGTGCCAGCAGTTACTCGAGTGCGGCGATCTACAATGAGCAGTTCTTC.

This clonotype turned up a few times. J is TRBJ2-1 and V is TRBV29-1, with 11 bases that match TRBD2. Trimming took 1 base from V and 7 from J; bases not matched to a gene: 3. The CDR3 is 14 residues long. Germline CDR1 reads SQVTM; CDR2 reads ANQGSEA. CDR3 in DNA: TGCAGCGTTGAAGGACTAGCGGGATTAAATGAGCAGTTCTTC. Translation: CSVEGLAGLNEQFF.

This clonotype was seen more than once but under ten times. This chain links TRBV6-5 with TRBJ2-1; TRBD2 matches at 7 bases. V was pared by 0 bases and J by 7 bases, with 6 bases of the junction left unmatched. Germline CDR1 and CDR2: MNHEY and SVGAGI. CDR3 length equals 15 residues. The CDR3 DNA reads TGTGCCAGCAGTTACTCGTCGGGAGGCACGAATGAGCAGTTCTTC. Protein product: CASSYSSGGTNEQFF.

This clonotype was counted between two and nine times. This rearrangement joins TRBV11-2 to TRBJ2-1; 7 bases are a match to TRBD2. The CDR3 runs to 16 residues. V was pared by 5 bases and J by 2 bases, with 9 bases of the junction left unmatched. The germline gives CDR1 SGHAT, CDR2 FQNNGV. The CDR3 sequence: CASSAAPSGTYNEQFF. The CDR3 DNA is TGTGCCAGCAGCGCAGCCCCTAGCGGAACCTACAATGAGCAGTTCTTC.

This clonotype was observed a few times. This chain links TRBV9 with TRBJ2-2; D is possibly TRBD1 (5 bases). Germline CDR1 reads SGDLS; CDR2 reads YYNGEE. This CDR3 has 15 residues. V was shortened by 2 bases and J by 0 bases, with 8 bases between the two germline ends. The CDR3 nucleotides are TGTGCCAGCAGCGTGGGGCTAGCGAACACCGGGGAGCTGTTTTTT. As protein: CASSVGLANTGELFF.

There are a few counts of this clonotype. V usage is TRBV7-3 and J usage is TRBJ1-6; no definite D call. Germline lookup yields CDR1 SGHTA and CDR2 FQGTGA. The CDR3 runs to 13 residues. V lost 2 bases and J lost 7, with 6 bases in between. CDR3 region: CASSLGINSPLHF. CDR3 nucleotide sequence: TGTGCCAGCAGCTTAGGGATAAATTCACCCCTCCACTTT.

The table lists this clonotype with a few counts. The gene calls are TRBV11-2 and TRBJ2-6; either TRBD1 or TRBD2 may supply D (5 bases each). The ends were cut back, 1 base at V and 2 bases at J, with 15 bases in the middle. The germline CDR1 and CDR2 sequences are SGHAT and FQNNGV. This CDR3 is 18 amino acids long. Here the CDR3 DNA reads TGTGCCAGCAGCTTAGGAGGGACGGTGGGTGCTGGGGCCAACGTCCTGACTTTC. It translates to CASSLGGTVGAGANVLTF. Complete variable domain (other parts from reference TRBV11-2 and TRBJ2-6): EAGVAQSPRYKIIEKRQSVAFWCNPISGHATLYWYQQILGQGPKLLIQFQNNGVVDDSQLPKDRFSAERLKGVDSTLKIQPAKLEDSAVYLCASSLGGTVGAGANVLTFGAGSRLTVL.

This clonotype was detected ten times or more. The chain employs TRBV20-1 and TRBJ2-5, with 9 bases lining up with TRBD1. The junction had 2 bases not matched to a gene; V was cut back by 0 bases and J by 0 bases. The CDR3 spans 15 residues. Germline values: CDR1 DFQATT, CDR2 SNEGSKA (reference sequence). CDR3 in DNA: TGCAGTGCTAGAGATGGGACAGGGCACCAAGAGACCCAGTACTTC. This sequence encodes CSARDGTGHQETQYF.

The chain employs TRBV5-6 and TRBJ2-3; a possible D gene is TRBD2 (5 bases). This CDR3 contains 15 residues. In germline, CDR1 is SGHDT, CDR2 YYEEEE. The V gene lost 3 bases and the J gene lost 5 bases, with 16 bases spanning the gap. CDR3 DNA: TGTGCCAGCAGCTCCTCCTCCCTGGCGGGAGATACGCAGTATTTT. Translation gives CASSSSSLAGDTQYF.

This clonotype appeared many times. This chain links TRBV12-5 with TRBJ2-1, with D perhaps matching TRBD2 (6 bases). V was shortened by 6 bases and J by 8 bases, with 17 bases between the two germline ends. Germline values: CDR1 LGHNT, CDR2 FRNRAP. There are 14 residues in the CDR3. The CDR3 spells CASGRDSYLDEQFF. In nucleotides, the CDR3 is TGTGCTAGTGGCCGGGACTCCTACCTCGATGAGCAGTTCTTC.

This clonotype was seen ten or more times. The rearrangement links TRBV28 to TRBJ2-7; D might be TRBD1 or TRBD2, each matching 5 bases. The CDR3 is 15 amino acids. CDR1 is MDHEN and CDR2 is SYDVKM in the germline V gene. Deletions cut 6 bases from V and 3 bases from J, with 18 bases between. This CDR3 reads CASRPQGGEFYEQYF. The CDR3 DNA follows: TGTGCCAGCAGACCTCAGGGTGGGGAGTTCTACGAGCAGTACTTC.

This chain joins TRBV20-1 and TRBJ2-7; D gene uncertain. The CDR3 has 10 residues. Germline-derived CDR1 and CDR2 are DFQATT and SNEGSKA (reference sequence). The V and J ends lost 6 bases and 3 bases respectively, with 6 bases between them. CDR3 amino acids: CSAWNYEQYF. CDR3 in DNA: TGCAGTGCGTGGAACTACGAGCAGTACTTC.

This clonotype was counted a few times. In DNA, the CDR3 is TGTGCCAGCAGCAGGACCCGCAGCTACAATGAGCAGTTCTTC. Its translation is CASSRTRSYNEQFF. The V call is TRBV6-2 or TRBV6-3, the J call TRBJ2-1; no firm D call. The V gene's germline CDR1 is MNHEY and CDR2 SVGEGT. This CDR3 comprises 14 residues. With 6 bases removed from V and 3 bases from J, the gap between germline ends came to 12 bases.

This clonotype has just a few counts. The genes are TRBV7-2 and TRBJ2-7; D is unresolved. Trimming removed 1 base at V and 0 bases at J, with 10 bases between. The CDR3 is 15 residues long. Germline V CDR1 and CDR2: SGHTA, FQGNSA. CDR3 in DNA: TGTGCCAGCAGCTTAGACAAGACGTCCTCCTACGAGCAGTACTTC. It yields the protein CASSLDKTSSYEQYF.

This clonotype was seen only a few times. The rearrangement joins TRBV12-3 or TRBV12-4 to TRBJ2-6, with D perhaps TRBD1 (6 bases). This CDR3 has 14 residues. V gave up 3 bases and J gave up 3 bases, with 6 bases separating them. The DNA of the CDR3 is TGTGCCAGCAGTTTCAGGGGTGGGGCCAACGTCCTGACTTTC. It is translated as CASSFRGGANVLTF.

V usage is TRBV20-1 and J usage is TRBJ2-2; D gene unclear. Germline loops: CDR1 DFQATT, CDR2 SNEGSKA (reference sequence). The V end lost 1 base, the J end lost 1 base, and 10 bases lay between the germline ends. This CDR3 is built from 15 residues. CDR3 nucleotides: TGCAGTGCTAGAGCCCCAACCGGGAACACCGGGGAGCTGTTTTTT. Encoded protein: CSARAPTGNTGELFF.

The table lists this clonotype with a few counts. The J gene is TRBJ2-7, the V gene TRBV6-2 or TRBV6-3, with TRBD2 matching over 9 bases. The J segment lost 7 bases and the V segment lost 5 bases, leaving 12 bases of the junction unmatched. This CDR3 has 15 amino acids. Germline-derived CDR1 and CDR2 are MNHEY and SVGEGT. The DNA of the CDR3 is TGTGCCAGCAGTCTCTGGGCGGGAGGGCCCGGGGAGCAGTACTTC. This encodes CASSLWAGGPGEQYF.

The chain uses TRBV15 and TRBJ2-2; weak D call: TRBD2 (6 bases). From germline, CDR1 is LNHNV and CDR2 YYDKDF (reference sequence). This CDR3 has 14 amino acids. Between the trimmed V and J ends, which lost 3 bases and 7 bases, there was a span of 12 bases. The CDR3 here is CATSRVREVGELFF. The CDR3 nucleotides read TGTGCCACCAGCAGGGTCAGGGAGGTCGGGGAGCTGTTTTTT.

CDR3 sequence reads: CASSVTSGSRREQFF. In DNA form, the CDR3 reads TGTGCCAGCAGCGTTACTAGCGGGAGTAGGAGGGAGCAGTTCTTC. The chain combines TRBV9 with TRBJ2-1; 11 bases are shared with TRBD2. The CDR3 contains 15 residues. Germline-derived CDR1 and CDR2 are SGDLS and YYNGEE. J lost 10 bases, V lost 2 bases, and 8 bases had no gene match.